One T cell receptor (beta chain) is described in this entry. The antigen remains unidentified. At the DNA level, this CDR3 is encoded by other sequences in the same sample as well. The length of the CDR3 is 15 residues. From germline, CDR1 is SGDLS and CDR2 YYNGEE. With V trimmed by 2 bases and J by 0 bases, 1 base remained unmatched. This sample stems from a study of cytomegalovirus exposure and HLA in healthy donors. Regarding the study as a whole: Diagnosis of cytomegalovirus status made by the classifier reportedly showed high specificity and sensitivity. Presence/absence analyses treated sequencing depth as roughly uniform across donors. In a later analysis, 16,951 TCR beta sequences were associated with HLA alleles at 0.05 false discovery rate. CMV serostatus was the only recorded immune exposure for donors.

PCR used 60 Vbeta primers and 13 Jbeta primers. Libraries were prepared by immunoSEQ multiplex PCR; TCRdb keeps only in-frame clonotypes and omits some of them. The sample has approximately 220,000 clones; 82% are singletons. This TCR derives from a man aged 35-49 years in good health and CMV-seropositive. What was sequenced was PBMCs. The V call is TRBV9, the J call TRBJ2-1; 8 bases line up with TRBD2. The CDR3 loop is CASSVSGNSYNEQFF. The CDR3 bases are TGTGCCAGCAGCGTTAGCGGGAACTCCTACAATGAGCAGTTCTTC.